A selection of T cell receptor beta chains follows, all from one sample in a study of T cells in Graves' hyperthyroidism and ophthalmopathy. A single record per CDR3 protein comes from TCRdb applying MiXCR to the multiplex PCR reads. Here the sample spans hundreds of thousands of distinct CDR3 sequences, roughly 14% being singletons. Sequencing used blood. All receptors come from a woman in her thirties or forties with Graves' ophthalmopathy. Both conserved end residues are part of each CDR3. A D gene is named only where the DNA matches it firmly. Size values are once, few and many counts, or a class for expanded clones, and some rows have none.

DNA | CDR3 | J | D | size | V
TGCGCCAGCAGCCAAGATACGACTGCGAAGACCCAGTACTTC | CASSQDTTAKTQYF | TRBJ2-5 | NA | NA | TRBV4-1
TGCGCCAGCAGCATTACAGGGGTTATTCCCTACGAGCAGTACTTC | CASSITGVIPYEQYF | TRBJ2-7 | TRBD1 | many | TRBV5-1
TGTGCCAGCAGTTTCGGGCGGCAGTTAGGAGAGACCCAGTACTTC | CASSFGRQLGETQYF | TRBJ2-5 | NA | NA | TRBV12-3/TRBV12-4
TGCAGTGCTAGAGGGGATAGCGGCCAAGAGACCCAGTACTTC | CSARGDSGQETQYF | TRBJ2-5 | NA | few | TRBV20-1
TGTGCCAGCAGTCCCCGGGAGGGGGCCAAGACCCAGTACTTC | CASSPREGAKTQYF | TRBJ2-5 | NA | many | TRBV12-3/TRBV12-4
TGTGCCAGCAGTCCATACACGGGGGCTGGGGCCAACGTCCTGACTTTC | CASSPYTGAGANVLTF | TRBJ2-6 | NA | many | TRBV6-2/TRBV6-3
TGTGCCAGCAGCCCCCAGATAGTCATGAACACTGAAGCTTTCTTT | CASSPQIVMNTEAFF | TRBJ1-1 | NA | many | TRBV11-3
TGTGCCAGTACCATAGACGGATCCTCTGGAAACACCATATATTTT | CASTIDGSSGNTIYF | TRBJ1-3 | NA | few | TRBV19
TGTGCCAGCAGTTATAGCCAGGGGGTCTACGAGCAGTACTTC | CASSYSQGVYEQYF | TRBJ2-7 | TRBD1 | NA | TRBV6-5
TGTGCCAGCAGCCAGGGGGTTGCGGGCACTGAAGCTTTCTTT | CASSQGVAGTEAFF | TRBJ1-1 | NA | NA | TRBV3-1
TGCGCCAGCAGCTTCCAGGGGCAATACGAGCAGTACTTC | CASSFQGQYEQYF | TRBJ2-7 | NA | NA | TRBV5-1
TGTGCCAGCAGGTACGGGGGACGCGACTCTGGAAACACCATATATTTT | CASRYGGRDSGNTIYF | TRBJ1-3 | NA | few | TRBV6-5
TGTGCCTGGAGTCGACAGGGACCCATGAACACTGAAGCTTTCTTT | CAWSRQGPMNTEAFF | TRBJ1-1 | TRBD1 | NA | TRBV30
TGCGCCAGCAGCCAGGACAGTGGAGCTTATGGCTACACCTTC | CASSQDSGAYGYTF | TRBJ1-2 | NA | many | TRBV4-1
TGCAGTGCTAGAATAGAGAACACCGGGGAGCTGTTTTTT | CSARIENTGELFF | TRBJ2-2 | NA | NA | TRBV20-1
TGTGCCAGCAGTCCCACTAGCGGGAGTGCCTACGAGCAGTACTTC | CASSPTSGSAYEQYF | TRBJ2-7 | TRBD2 | many | TRBV7-2
TGCAGTACAGGGGGCGGGAACACTGAAGCTTTCTTT | CSTGGGNTEAFF | TRBJ1-1 | TRBD1 | NA | TRBV20-1
TGCAGTGCTAGAGAGGGTTCAGGGGGCGTCTACGAGCAGTACTTC | CSAREGSGGVYEQYF | TRBJ2-7 | TRBD1 | few | TRBV20-1
TGTGCCACCAGTGATTTTCAGGGAAAGTACTTC | CATSDFQGKYF | TRBJ2-4 | NA | NA | TRBV24-1
TGCAGTGCCAAAAAGGGGACTAGCGGGAGGGCCTCTAACGAGCAGTACTTC | CSAKKGTSGRASNEQYF | TRBJ2-7 | TRBD2 | many | TRBV20-1
TGTGCCAGCAGCTCCTCCAGAGAAAACACTGAAGCTTTCTTT | CASSSSRENTEAFF | TRBJ1-1 | NA | NA | TRBV6-5